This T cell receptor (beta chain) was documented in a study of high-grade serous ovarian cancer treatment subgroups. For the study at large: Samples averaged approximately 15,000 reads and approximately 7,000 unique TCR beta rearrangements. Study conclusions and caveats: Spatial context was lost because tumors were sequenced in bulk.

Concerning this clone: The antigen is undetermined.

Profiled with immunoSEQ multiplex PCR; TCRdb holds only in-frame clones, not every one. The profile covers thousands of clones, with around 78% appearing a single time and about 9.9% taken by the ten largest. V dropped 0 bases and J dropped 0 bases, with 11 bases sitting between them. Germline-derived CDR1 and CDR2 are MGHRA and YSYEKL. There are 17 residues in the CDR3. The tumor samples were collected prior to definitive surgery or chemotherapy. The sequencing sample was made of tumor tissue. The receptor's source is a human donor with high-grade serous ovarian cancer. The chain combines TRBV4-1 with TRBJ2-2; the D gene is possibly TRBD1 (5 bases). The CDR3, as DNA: TGCGCCAGCAGCCAAGACAAGTCCAGGGCGAACACCGGGGAGCTGTTTTTT. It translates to CASSQDKSRANTGELFF.